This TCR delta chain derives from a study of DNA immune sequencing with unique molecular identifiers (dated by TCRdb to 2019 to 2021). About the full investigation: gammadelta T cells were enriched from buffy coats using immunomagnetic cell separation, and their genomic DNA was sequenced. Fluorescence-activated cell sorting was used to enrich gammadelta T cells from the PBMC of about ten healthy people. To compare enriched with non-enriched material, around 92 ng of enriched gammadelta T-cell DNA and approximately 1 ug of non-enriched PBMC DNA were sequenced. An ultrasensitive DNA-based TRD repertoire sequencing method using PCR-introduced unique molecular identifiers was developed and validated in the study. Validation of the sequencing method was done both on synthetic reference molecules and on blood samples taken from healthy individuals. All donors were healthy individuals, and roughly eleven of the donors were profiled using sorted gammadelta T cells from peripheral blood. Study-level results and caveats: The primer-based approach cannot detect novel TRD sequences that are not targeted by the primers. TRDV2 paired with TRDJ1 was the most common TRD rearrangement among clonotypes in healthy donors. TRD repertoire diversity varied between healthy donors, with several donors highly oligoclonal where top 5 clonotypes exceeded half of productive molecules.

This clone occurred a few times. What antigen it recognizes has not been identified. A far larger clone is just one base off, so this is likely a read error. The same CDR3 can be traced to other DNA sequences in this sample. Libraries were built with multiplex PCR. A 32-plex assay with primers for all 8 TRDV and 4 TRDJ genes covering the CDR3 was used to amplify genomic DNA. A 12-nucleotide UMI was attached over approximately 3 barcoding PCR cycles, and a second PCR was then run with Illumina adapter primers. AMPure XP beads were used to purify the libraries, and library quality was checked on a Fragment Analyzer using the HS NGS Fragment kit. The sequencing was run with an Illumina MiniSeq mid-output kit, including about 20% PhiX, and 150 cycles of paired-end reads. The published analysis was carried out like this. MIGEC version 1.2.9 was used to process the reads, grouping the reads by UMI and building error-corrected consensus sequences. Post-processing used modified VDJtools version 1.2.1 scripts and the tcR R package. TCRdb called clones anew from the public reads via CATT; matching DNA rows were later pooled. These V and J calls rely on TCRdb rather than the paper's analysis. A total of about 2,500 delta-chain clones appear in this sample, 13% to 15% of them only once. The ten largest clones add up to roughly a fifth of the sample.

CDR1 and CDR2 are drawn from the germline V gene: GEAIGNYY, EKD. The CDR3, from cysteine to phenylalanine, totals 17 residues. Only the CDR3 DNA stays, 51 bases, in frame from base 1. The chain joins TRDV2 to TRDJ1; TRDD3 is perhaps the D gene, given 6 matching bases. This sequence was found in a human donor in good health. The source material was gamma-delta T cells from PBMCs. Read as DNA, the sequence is TGTGCCTGTGACTTGCTACGTGTGATACGAGGCGGTGAAAAACTCATTTTT. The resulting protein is CACDLLRVIRGGEKLIF.